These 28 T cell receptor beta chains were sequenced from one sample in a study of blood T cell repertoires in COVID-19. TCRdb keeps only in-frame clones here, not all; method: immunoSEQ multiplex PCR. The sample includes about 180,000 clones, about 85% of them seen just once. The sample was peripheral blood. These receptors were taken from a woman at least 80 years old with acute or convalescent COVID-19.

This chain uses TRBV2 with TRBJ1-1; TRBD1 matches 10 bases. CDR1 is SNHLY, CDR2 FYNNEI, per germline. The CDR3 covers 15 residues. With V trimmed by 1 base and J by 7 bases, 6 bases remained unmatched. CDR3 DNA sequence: TGTGCCAGCAGTGAAGGTGACAGGGGGCAAGGTGAAGCTTTCTTT. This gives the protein CASSEGDRGQGEAFF.

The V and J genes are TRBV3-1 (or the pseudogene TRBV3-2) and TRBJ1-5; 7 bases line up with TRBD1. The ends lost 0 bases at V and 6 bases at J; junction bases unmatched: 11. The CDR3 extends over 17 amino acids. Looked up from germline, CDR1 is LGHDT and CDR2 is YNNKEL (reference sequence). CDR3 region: CASSQETPWQGGQPQHF. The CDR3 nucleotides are TGTGCCAGCAGCCAAGAAACCCCCTGGCAGGGGGGTCAGCCCCAGCATTTT.

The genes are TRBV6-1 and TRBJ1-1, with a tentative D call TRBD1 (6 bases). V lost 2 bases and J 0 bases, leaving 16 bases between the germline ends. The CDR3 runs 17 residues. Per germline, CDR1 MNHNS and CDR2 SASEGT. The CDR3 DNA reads TGTGCCAGCAGTGAAAGAGCGCTACAGGGTTTGAACACTGAAGCTTTCTTT. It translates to CASSERALQGLNTEAFF.

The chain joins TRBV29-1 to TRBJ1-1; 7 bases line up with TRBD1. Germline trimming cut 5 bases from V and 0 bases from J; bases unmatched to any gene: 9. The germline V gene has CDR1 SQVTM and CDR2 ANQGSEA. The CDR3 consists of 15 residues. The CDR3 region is CSVPDRVGMNTEAFF. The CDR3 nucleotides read TGCAGCGTTCCCGACAGGGTGGGAATGAACACTGAAGCTTTCTTT.

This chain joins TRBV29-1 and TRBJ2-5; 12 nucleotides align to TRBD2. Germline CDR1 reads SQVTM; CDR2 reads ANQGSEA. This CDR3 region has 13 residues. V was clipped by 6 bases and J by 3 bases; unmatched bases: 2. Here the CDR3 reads CSVTSGGEETQYF. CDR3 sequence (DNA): TGCAGCGTGACTAGCGGGGGAGAAGAGACCCAGTACTTC. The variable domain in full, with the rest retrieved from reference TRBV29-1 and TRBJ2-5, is SAVISQKPSRDICQRGTSLTIQCQVDSQVTMMFWYRQQPGQSLTLIATANQGSEATYESGFVIDKFPISRPNLTFSTLTVSNMSPEDSSIYLCSVTSGGEETQYFGPGTRLLVL.

The CDR3 is CASSDSIGDRGYYNEQFF. The CDR3, as DNA: TGTGCCAGCAGTGACTCGATTGGAGACAGGGGGTACTACAATGAGCAGTTCTTC. J is TRBJ2-1 and V is TRBV6-4; 9 bases fit TRBD1. V shed 0 bases, J shed 3 bases, and the junction held 9 bases outside the gene matches. The germline CDR1 and CDR2 sequences are MRHNA and SNTAGT. The CDR3 is made up of 18 amino acids.

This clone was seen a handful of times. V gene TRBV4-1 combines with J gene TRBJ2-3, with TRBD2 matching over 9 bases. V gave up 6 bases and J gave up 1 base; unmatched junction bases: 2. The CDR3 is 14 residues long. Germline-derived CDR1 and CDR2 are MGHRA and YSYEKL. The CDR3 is CASRQRGGTDTQYF. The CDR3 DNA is TGCGCCAGCAGACAGCGGGGGGGCACAGATACGCAGTATTTT.

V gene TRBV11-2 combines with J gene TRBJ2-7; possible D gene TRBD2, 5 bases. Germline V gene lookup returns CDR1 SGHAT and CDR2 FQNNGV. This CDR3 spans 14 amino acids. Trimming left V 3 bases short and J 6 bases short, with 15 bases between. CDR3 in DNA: TGTGCCAGCAGCTTCCTAGCAATATTCGGCGAGCAGTACTTC. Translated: CASSFLAIFGEQYF.

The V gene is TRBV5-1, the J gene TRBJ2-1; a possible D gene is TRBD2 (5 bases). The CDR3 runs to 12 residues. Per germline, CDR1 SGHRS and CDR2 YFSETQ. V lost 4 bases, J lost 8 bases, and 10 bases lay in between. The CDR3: CASSPYGDEQFF. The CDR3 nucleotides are TGCGCCAGCAGCCCGTACGGGGATGAGCAGTTCTTC.

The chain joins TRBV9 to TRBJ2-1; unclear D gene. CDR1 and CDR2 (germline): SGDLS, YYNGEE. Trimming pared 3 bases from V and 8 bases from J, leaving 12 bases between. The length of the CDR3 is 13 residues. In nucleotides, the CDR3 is TGTGCCAGCAGCGGGGCCTTCCTGGATGAGCAGTTCTTC. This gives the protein CASSGAFLDEQFF.

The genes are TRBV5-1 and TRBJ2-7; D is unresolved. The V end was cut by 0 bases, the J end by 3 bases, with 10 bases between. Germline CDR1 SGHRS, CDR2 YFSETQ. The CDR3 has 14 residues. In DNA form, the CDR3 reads TGCGCCAGCAGCTTGGTTAGTAGCCTCTACGAGCAGTACTTC. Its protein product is CASSLVSSLYEQYF. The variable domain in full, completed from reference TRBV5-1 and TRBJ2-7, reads KAGVTQTPRYLIKTRGQQVTLSCSPISGHRSVSWYQQTPGQGLQFLFEYFSETQRNKGNFPGRFSGRQFSNSRSEMNVSTLELGDSALYLCASSLVSSLYEQYFGPGTRLTVT.

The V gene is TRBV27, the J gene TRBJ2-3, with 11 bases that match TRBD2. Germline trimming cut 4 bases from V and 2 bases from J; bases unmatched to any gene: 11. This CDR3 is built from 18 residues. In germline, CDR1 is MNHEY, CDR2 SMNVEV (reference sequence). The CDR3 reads CASSSLAGGRFITDTQYF. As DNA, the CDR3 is TGTGCCAGCAGTTCGCTAGCGGGGGGCCGTTTCATCACAGATACGCAGTATTTT.

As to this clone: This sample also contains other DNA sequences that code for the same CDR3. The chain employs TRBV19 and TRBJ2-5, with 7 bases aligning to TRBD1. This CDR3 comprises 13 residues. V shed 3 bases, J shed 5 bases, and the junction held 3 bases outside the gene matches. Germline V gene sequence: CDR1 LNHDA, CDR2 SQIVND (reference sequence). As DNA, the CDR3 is TGTGCCAGTAGTATTAGGGGGCGGGAGACCCAGTACTTC. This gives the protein CASSIRGRETQYF.

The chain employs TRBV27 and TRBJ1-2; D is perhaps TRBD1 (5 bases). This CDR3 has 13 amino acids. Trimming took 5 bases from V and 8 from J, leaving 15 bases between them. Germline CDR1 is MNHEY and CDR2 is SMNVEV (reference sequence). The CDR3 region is CASSMEGKGGYTF. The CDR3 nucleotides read TGTGCCAGCAGTATGGAGGGGAAAGGGGGCTACACCTTC.

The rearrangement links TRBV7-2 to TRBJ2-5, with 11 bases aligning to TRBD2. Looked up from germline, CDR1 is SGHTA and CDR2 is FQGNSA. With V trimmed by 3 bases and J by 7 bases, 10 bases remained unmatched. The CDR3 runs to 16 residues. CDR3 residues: CASSFSGGAPPGTQYF. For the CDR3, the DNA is TGTGCCAGCAGCTTTAGCGGGGGGGCCCCTCCAGGGACCCAGTACTTC.

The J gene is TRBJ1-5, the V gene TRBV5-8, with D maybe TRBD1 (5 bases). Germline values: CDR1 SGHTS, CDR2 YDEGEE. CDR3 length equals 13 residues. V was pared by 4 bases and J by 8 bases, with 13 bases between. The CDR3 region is CASSPYGGEPQHF. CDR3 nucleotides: TGTGCCAGCAGCCCCTACGGGGGAGAGCCCCAGCATTTT. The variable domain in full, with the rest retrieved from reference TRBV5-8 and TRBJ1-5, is EAGVTQSPTHLIKTRGQQATLRCSPISGHTSVYWYQQALGLGLQFLLWYDEGEERNRGNFPPRFSGRQFPNYSSELNVNALELEDSALYLCASSPYGGEPQHFGDGTRLSIL.

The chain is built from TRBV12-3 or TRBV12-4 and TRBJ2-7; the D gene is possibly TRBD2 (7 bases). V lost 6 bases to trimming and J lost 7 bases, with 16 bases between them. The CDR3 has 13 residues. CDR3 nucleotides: TGTGCCAGCAGCCCCGGGGGGCGTGGAGAGCAGTACTTC. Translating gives CASSPGGRGEQYF.

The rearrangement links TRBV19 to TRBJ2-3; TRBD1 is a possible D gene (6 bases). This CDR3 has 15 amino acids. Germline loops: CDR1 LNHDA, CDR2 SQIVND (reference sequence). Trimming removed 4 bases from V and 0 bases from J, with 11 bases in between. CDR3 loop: CASSRGGFSTDTQYF. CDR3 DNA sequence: TGTGCCAGTAGTAGAGGGGGTTTTAGCACAGATACGCAGTATTTT.

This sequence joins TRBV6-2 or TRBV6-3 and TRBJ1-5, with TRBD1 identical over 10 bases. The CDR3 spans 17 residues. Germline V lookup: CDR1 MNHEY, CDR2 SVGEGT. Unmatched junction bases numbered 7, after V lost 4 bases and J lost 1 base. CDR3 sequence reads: CASSSGQGTRSNQPQHF. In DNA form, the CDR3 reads TGTGCCAGCAGTTCGGGACAGGGGACTCGGAGCAATCAGCCCCAGCATTTT.

In nucleotides, the CDR3 is TGTGCCAGCAGCGCCCAACAGCTCCGAGGGGAGACCCAGTACTTC. It codes for CASSAQQLRGETQYF. The chain employs TRBV9 and TRBJ2-5; maybe TRBD2 (5 bases). The CDR3 has 15 amino acids. Trimming took 3 bases from V and 5 from J, leaving 17 bases between them. Per germline, CDR1 SGDLS and CDR2 YYNGEE.

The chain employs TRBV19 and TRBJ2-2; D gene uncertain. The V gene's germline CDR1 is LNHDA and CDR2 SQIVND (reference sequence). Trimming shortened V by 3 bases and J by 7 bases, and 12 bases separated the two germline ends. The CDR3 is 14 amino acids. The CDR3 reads CASSMYGFNGELFF. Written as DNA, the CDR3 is TGTGCCAGTAGTATGTACGGGTTTAACGGGGAGCTGTTTTTT. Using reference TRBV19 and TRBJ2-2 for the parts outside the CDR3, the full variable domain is DGGITQSPKYLFRKEGQNVTLSCEQNLNHDAMYWYRQDPGQGLRLIYYSQIVNDFQKGDIAEGYSVSREKKESFPLTVTSAQKNPTAFYLCASSMYGFNGELFFGEGSRLTVL.

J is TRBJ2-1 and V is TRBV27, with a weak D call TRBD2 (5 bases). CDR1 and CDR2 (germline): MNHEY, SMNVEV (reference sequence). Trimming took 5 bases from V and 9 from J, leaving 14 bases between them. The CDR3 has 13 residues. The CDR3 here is CASSRGRGPEQFF. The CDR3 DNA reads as TGTGCCAGCAGTCGAGGGCGCGGTCCTGAGCAGTTCTTC.

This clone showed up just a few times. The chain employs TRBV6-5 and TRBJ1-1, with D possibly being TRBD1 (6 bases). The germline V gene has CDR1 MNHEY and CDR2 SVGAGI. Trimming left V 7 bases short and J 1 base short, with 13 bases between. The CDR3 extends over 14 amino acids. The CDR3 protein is CASTAGDKNTEAFF. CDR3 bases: TGTGCCAGCACCGCAGGGGATAAGAACACTGAAGCTTTCTTT.

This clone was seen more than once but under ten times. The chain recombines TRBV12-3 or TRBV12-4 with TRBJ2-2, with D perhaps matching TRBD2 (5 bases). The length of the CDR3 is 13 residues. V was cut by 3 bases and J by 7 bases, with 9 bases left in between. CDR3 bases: TGTGCCAGCAGTTTCAACGGAGGCGGGGAGCTGTTTTTT. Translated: CASSFNGGGELFF.

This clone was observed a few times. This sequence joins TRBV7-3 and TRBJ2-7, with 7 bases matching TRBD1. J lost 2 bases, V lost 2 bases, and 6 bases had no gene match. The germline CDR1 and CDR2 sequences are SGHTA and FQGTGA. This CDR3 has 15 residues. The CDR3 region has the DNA TGTGCCAGCAGCTTAGGGGGACAGCCTACCTACGAGCAGTACTTC. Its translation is CASSLGGQPTYEQYF.

The CDR3 DNA reads as TGTGCCAGCAGCTTAGAAGGGGTGGCAGAGACCCAGTACTTC. Translating gives CASSLEGVAETQYF. This chain joins TRBV7-8 and TRBJ2-5, with D tentatively TRBD1 (5 bases). Germline loops: CDR1 SGHVS, CDR2 FQNEAQ. V was pared by 1 base and J by 4 bases, with 10 bases between. This CDR3 has 14 residues. The complete variable domain, with remaining parts taken from reference TRBV7-8 and TRBJ2-5, reads GAGVSQSPRYKVAKRGQDVALRCDPISGHVSLFWYQQALGQGPEFLTYFQNEAQLDKSGLPSDRFFAERPEGSVSTLKIQRTQQEDSAVYLCASSLEGVAETQYFGPGTRLLVL.

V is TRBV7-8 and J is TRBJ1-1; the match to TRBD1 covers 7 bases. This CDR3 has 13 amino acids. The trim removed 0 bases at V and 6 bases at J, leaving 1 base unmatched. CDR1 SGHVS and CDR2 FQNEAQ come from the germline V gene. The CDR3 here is CASSLAGTAEAFF. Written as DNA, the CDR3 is TGTGCCAGCAGCTTAGCGGGGACAGCTGAAGCTTTCTTT.

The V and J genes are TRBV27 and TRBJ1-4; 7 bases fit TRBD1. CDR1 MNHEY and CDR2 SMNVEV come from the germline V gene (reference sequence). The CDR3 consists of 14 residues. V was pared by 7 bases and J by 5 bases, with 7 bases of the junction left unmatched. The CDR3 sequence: CASKQGMGNEKLFF. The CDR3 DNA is TGTGCCAGCAAACAGGGGATGGGGAATGAAAAACTGTTTTTT. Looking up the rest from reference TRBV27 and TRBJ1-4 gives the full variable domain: EAQVTQNPRYLITVTGKKLTVTCSQNMNHEYMSWYRQDPGLGLRQIYYSMNVEVTDKGDVPEGYKVSRKEKRNFPLILESPSPNQTSLYFCASKQGMGNEKLFFGSGTQLSVL.